Presented here are 31 T cell receptor beta chains from one specimen sequenced in a study of blood T cell repertoires in COVID-19. TCRdb keeps only in-frame clones here, not all; method: immunoSEQ multiplex PCR. The table has roughly 250,000 clones, 84% seen once; the top ten hold more than 1.5%. Sequenced input: peripheral blood. Receptors were obtained from a woman in her thirties or forties who had recovered from COVID-19.

The chain recombines TRBV5-4 with TRBJ2-5; D call uncertain. Deletions cut 0 bases from V and 5 bases from J, with 14 bases between. Germline CDR1 and CDR2: SGHNT and YYREEE (reference sequence). This CDR3 spans 15 amino acids. CDR3 DNA sequence: TGTGCCAGCAGCTTGGTGCCTGCGGCGGCGGAGACCCAGTACTTC. Translated: CASSLVPAAAETQYF.

The CDR3 is CASSYSTGPNTEAFF. Here the CDR3 DNA reads TGTGCCAGCAGTTACTCGACAGGGCCGAACACTGAAGCTTTCTTT. The chain links TRBV6-5 to TRBJ1-1; 7 positions match TRBD1. V lost 0 bases, J lost 1 base, and 2 bases stayed unmatched. The germline CDR1 and CDR2 sequences are MNHEY and SVGAGI. This CDR3 comprises 15 residues.

The rearrangement joins TRBV29-1 to TRBJ2-3; possible D gene TRBD1, 5 bases. The CDR3 contains 15 residues. Germline CDR1 and CDR2: SQVTM and ANQGSEA. V shed 3 bases and J shed 1 base, with 14 bases lying between them. The CDR3: CSVESVGAGTDTQYF. Written as DNA, the CDR3 is TGCAGCGTTGAGTCAGTAGGGGCTGGCACAGATACGCAGTATTTT.

CDR3 sequence: CASRRILTTEAFF. The CDR3 DNA sequence: TGTGCCAGCAGGAGGATTTTAACCACTGAAGCTTTCTTT. The genes are TRBV6-5 and TRBJ1-1; D is uncertain. CDR3 length equals 13 residues. Germline CDR1 and CDR2: MNHEY and SVGAGI. Trimming removed 6 bases at V and 4 bases at J, with 12 bases between.

This CDR3 is CAISEGQGGYGYTF. CDR3 bases: TGTGCCATCAGTGAGGGACAGGGAGGCTATGGCTACACCTTC. V and J are TRBV10-3 and TRBJ1-2; 8 bases fit TRBD1. The CDR3 sequence is 14 residues long. Trimming took 2 bases from V and 4 from J; bases not matched to a gene: 3. CDR1 and CDR2 from the germline V gene are ENHRY and SYGVKD.

V is TRBV29-1 and J is TRBJ2-3; TRBD2 agrees at 8 bases. The length of the CDR3 is 13 residues. V lost 5 bases, J lost 4 bases, and 5 bases stayed unmatched. CDR1 and CDR2 from the germline V gene are SQVTM and ANQGSEA. CDR3 loop: CSVYDGGADTQYF. CDR3 DNA sequence: TGCAGCGTTTATGACGGGGGGGCAGATACGCAGTATTTT.

This sequence joins TRBV19 and TRBJ2-1; D remains ambiguous. This CDR3 contains 15 residues. Trimming took 1 base from V and 8 from J, leaving 15 bases between them. In germline, CDR1 is LNHDA, CDR2 SQIVND (reference sequence). The CDR3 protein is CASSIGGSLRDEQFF. In DNA, the CDR3 is TGTGCCAGTAGTATAGGCGGTTCATTGAGAGATGAGCAGTTCTTC.

This clone was seen a single time. The chain recombines TRBV5-1 with TRBJ2-7; D perhaps matches TRBD2 (6 bases). V lost 4 bases, J lost 1 base, and 15 bases lay in between. Germline V lookup: CDR1 SGHRS, CDR2 YFSETQ. This CDR3 region has 15 residues. The CDR3 nucleotides read TGCGCCAGCAGCAGGCAATCGGGGGTTTCCTACGAGCAGTACTTC. As protein: CASSRQSGVSYEQYF. Using reference TRBV5-1 and TRBJ2-7 for the parts outside the CDR3, the full variable domain is KAGVTQTPRYLIKTRGQQVTLSCSPISGHRSVSWYQQTPGQGLQFLFEYFSETQRNKGNFPGRFSGRQFSNSRSEMNVSTLELGDSALYLCASSRQSGVSYEQYFGPGTRLTVT.

In the case of this clone: At the DNA level, this CDR3 is encoded by other sequences in the same sample as well. The V and J genes are TRBV9 and TRBJ2-7; D is possibly TRBD1 (6 bases). Looked up from germline, CDR1 is SGDLS and CDR2 is YYNGEE. The CDR3 runs 14 residues. Trimming stripped 0 bases from V and 2 bases from J, with 9 bases between. CDR3 protein: CASSVGGQAYEQYF. The CDR3 nucleotides read TGTGCCAGCAGCGTAGGGGGACAAGCCTACGAGCAGTACTTC.

The chain links TRBV29-1 to TRBJ2-7; TRBD1 agrees at 12 bases. Germline V gene lookup returns CDR1 SQVTM and CDR2 ANQGSEA. The trim removed 6 bases at V and 7 bases at J, leaving 13 bases unmatched. The CDR3 contains 15 residues. The CDR3 sequence: CSVHSGGTGGDEQYF. CDR3 DNA sequence: TGCAGCGTACATTCGGGCGGGACAGGGGGCGATGAGCAGTACTTC.

This clone occurred once. The chain links TRBV28 to TRBJ2-2, with D possibly being TRBD2 (5 bases). Trimming took 3 bases from V and 1 from J, leaving 9 bases between them. This CDR3 comprises 15 residues. Looked up from germline, CDR1 is MDHEN and CDR2 is SYDVKM. The CDR3 spells CASSLGGGNTGELFF. The CDR3 region has the DNA TGTGCCAGCAGTTTGGGCGGAGGGAACACCGGGGAGCTGTTTTTT.

This chain connects TRBV28 to TRBJ1-6; D uncertain. This CDR3 contains 14 residues. Germline V gives CDR1 MDHEN, CDR2 SYDVKM. The V gene lost 3 bases and the J gene lost 7 bases, with 10 bases spanning the gap. The CDR3 coding sequence is TGTGCCAGCAGTTTGGGCCCAGACAATTCACCCCTCCACTTT. Its protein is CASSLGPDNSPLHF. The full variable domain, in which reference TRBV28 and TRBJ1-6 provide the parts outside the CDR3, is DVKVTQSSRYLVKRTGEKVFLECVQDMDHENMFWYRQDPGLGLRLIYFSYDVKMKEKGDIPEGYSVSREKKERFSLILESASTNQTSMYLCASSLGPDNSPLHFGNGTRLTVT.

CDR3 protein: CASSFDLGGGYTF. CDR3 nucleotides: TGTGCCAGCAGCTTCGACCTCGGGGGTGGCTACACCTTC. V is TRBV7-2 and J is TRBJ1-2; TRBD1 might be the D (5 bases). The germline V gene encodes CDR1 SGHTA and CDR2 FQGNSA. Trimming removed 3 bases from V and 7 bases from J, with 12 bases in between. This CDR3 has 13 residues.

This chain's CDR3 is CASSQQGRGPQHF. DNA of the CDR3: TGTGCCAGCAGCCAACAGGGGCGCGGGCCCCAGCATTTT. V is TRBV28 and J is TRBJ1-5, with 7 bases lining up with TRBD1. V lost 6 bases to trimming and J lost 9 bases; unmatched junction nucleotides: 8. CDR1 and CDR2 (germline): MDHEN, SYDVKM. The CDR3 covers 13 residues.

V gene TRBV3-1 (or the pseudogene TRBV3-2) combines with J gene TRBJ1-4, with unresolved D. The germline V and J ends were trimmed by 2 bases and 0 bases, with 4 bases remaining between them. This CDR3 comprises 14 residues. Germline V gene lookup returns CDR1 LGHDT and CDR2 YNNKEL (reference sequence). CDR3 amino acids: CASSQLATNEKLFF. CDR3 bases: TGTGCCAGCAGCCAACTAGCAACTAATGAAAAACTGTTTTTT.

This chain joins TRBV6-1 and TRBJ1-6; D is unclear. There are 16 residues in the CDR3. Germline V gene sequence: CDR1 MNHNS, CDR2 SASEGT. With 1 base removed from V and 4 bases from J, the gap between germline ends came to 11 bases. In nucleotides, the CDR3 is TGTGCCAGCAGTGAAGGCCCAATGAGTTATAATTCACCCCTCCACTTT. Protein sequence: CASSEGPMSYNSPLHF.

This chain uses TRBV18 with TRBJ1-1; 7 bases match TRBD1. The CDR3 covers 19 residues. CDR1 KGHSH and CDR2 LQKENI come from the germline V gene. V was clipped by 7 bases and J by 3 bases; unmatched bases: 23. The CDR3 sequence is CASFTLYRQGSRGDTEAFF. CDR3 DNA sequence: TGTGCCAGCTTCACCTTATACCGACAGGGCTCCCGTGGGGACACTGAAGCTTTCTTT.

V is TRBV20-1 and J is TRBJ2-7, with D perhaps matching TRBD2 (6 bases). The CDR3 length is 11 residues. Looked up from germline, CDR1 is DFQATT and CDR2 is SNEGSKA (reference sequence). V dropped 8 bases and J dropped 3 bases, with 11 bases sitting between them. The CDR3 region is CSLPRGYEQYF. Here the CDR3 DNA reads TGCAGTCTCCCGCGGGGCTACGAGCAGTACTTC.

V is TRBV2 and J is TRBJ1-4; the D is unclear. The germline V gene has CDR1 SNHLY and CDR2 FYNNEI. V was trimmed by 4 bases and J by 10 bases, leaving 13 bases between them. The CDR3 is 13 residues long. CDR3 sequence (DNA): TGTGCCAGCAGTGGGACTGAGTCCGGAAAACTGTTTTTT. It specifies CASSGTESGKLFF.

This chain joins TRBV27 and TRBJ2-7; D not certain. The length of the CDR3 is 12 residues. V dropped 6 bases and J dropped 7 bases, with 13 bases sitting between them. Germline CDR1 reads MNHEY; CDR2 reads SMNVEV (reference sequence). CDR3 in DNA: TGTGCCAGCAGACCTCCTTACGGGGAGCAGTACTTC. Residues: CASRPPYGEQYF.

The gene calls are TRBV18 and TRBJ2-5, with D uncertain. The germline V gene has CDR1 KGHSH and CDR2 LQKENI. The length of the CDR3 is 12 residues. Trimming stripped 6 bases from V and 4 bases from J, with 9 bases between. The CDR3 spells CASSDMRETQYF. The CDR3 DNA reads TGTGCCAGCTCCGACATGCGAGAGACCCAGTACTTC.

A remark on this clone: Other DNA sequences in the same sample also yield this CDR3. This chain joins TRBV5-6 and TRBJ2-1; TRBD1 agrees at 9 bases. Per germline, CDR1 SGHDT and CDR2 YYEEEE. This CDR3 spans 15 amino acids. The junction had 6 bases not matched to a gene; V was cut back by 2 bases and J by 6 bases. The CDR3 here is CASSFRDRASNEQFF. The CDR3 nucleotides read TGTGCCAGCAGCTTTCGGGACAGGGCGTCCAATGAGCAGTTCTTC.

The rearrangement uses TRBV6-6 and TRBJ2-2, with a tentative D call TRBD1 (5 bases). The length of the CDR3 is 14 residues. Trimming shortened V by 5 bases and J by 2 bases, and 9 bases separated the two germline ends. Germline V CDR1 and CDR2: MNHNY, SVGAGI (reference sequence). The CDR3 sequence: CASSTQGNTGELFF. The DNA for the CDR3 is TGTGCCAGCAGTACCCAGGGAAACACCGGGGAGCTGTTTTTT.

With regard to this clone: Other nucleotide sequences from this sample produce the same CDR3. The chain has TRBV6-2 or TRBV6-3 and TRBJ2-7; 13 bases are a match to TRBD2. V dropped 0 bases and J dropped 4; count of bases not matched to a gene: 0. This CDR3 contains 15 residues. From germline, CDR1 is MNHEY and CDR2 SVGEGT. DNA of the CDR3: TGTGCCAGCAGTTACTCGACTAGCGGGGGGTACGAGCAGTACTTC. This gives the protein CASSYSTSGGYEQYF.

J is TRBJ1-4 and V is TRBV19; 8 positions match TRBD1. Germline assignment: CDR1 LNHDA and CDR2 SQIVND (reference sequence). Losses at the gene ends were 8 bases for V and 6 bases for J; bases not matched to a gene: 8. The CDR3 loop spans 14 amino acids. The CDR3: CASGLDRVDEKLFF. The CDR3 bases are TGTGCCAGTGGCTTGGACAGGGTCGATGAAAAACTGTTTTTT.

This rearrangement joins TRBV28 to TRBJ2-3; 9 bases fit TRBD2. CDR3 length: 19 amino acids. The germline CDR1 and CDR2 sequences are MDHEN and SYDVKM. The ends lost 2 bases at V and 0 bases at J; junction bases unmatched: 12. The CDR3 DNA reads TGTGCCAGCAGTTTAGCTGCGGGGGGGCCCTCAATTAGCACAGATACGCAGTATTTT. Protein sequence: CASSLAAGGPSISTDTQYF.

This CDR3 is CASTKLGTGGTEAFF. DNA for the CDR3: TGTGCCAGTACTAAACTGGGGACAGGGGGCACTGAAGCTTTCTTT. The gene calls are TRBV19 and TRBJ1-1, with 11 bases identical to TRBD1. Germline V gene sequence: CDR1 LNHDA, CDR2 SQIVND (reference sequence). This CDR3 contains 15 residues. Trimming at V came to 7 bases and at J to 4 bases, leaving 8 bases not matched to a gene.

The chain links TRBV10-1 to TRBJ1-2; TRBD1 matches at 7 bases. Germline V gene data show CDR1 as WNHNN and CDR2 as SYGVQD (reference sequence). V lost 3 bases to trimming and J lost 5 bases; unmatched junction nucleotides: 6. The CDR3 is made up of 14 amino acids. CDR3 loop: CASSDGTALYGYTF. As DNA, the CDR3 is TGCGCCAGCAGTGATGGGACAGCATTATATGGCTACACCTTC.

This chain links TRBV2 with TRBJ1-5; 9 nucleotides align to TRBD1. Germline CDR1 and CDR2: SNHLY and FYNNEI. CDR3 length equals 14 residues. With 6 bases clipped from V and 7 bases from J, the junction kept 7 bases outside the gene matches. CDR3 sequence (DNA): TGTGCCAGCAGGGAACAGGGGGCTGGGCAGCCCCAGCATTTT. It is translated as CASREQGAGQPQHF.

This chain links TRBV5-1 with TRBJ1-1, with TRBD1 matching 10 bases. Germline V gene sequence: CDR1 SGHRS, CDR2 YFSETQ. The V gene end was trimmed by 2 bases and the J gene end by 4 bases; junction bases not matched to a gene: 8. This CDR3 has 16 residues. CDR3 in amino acids: CASSLRQGALGTEAFF. CDR3 nucleotide sequence: TGCGCCAGCAGCTTAAGACAGGGGGCGCTTGGCACTGAAGCTTTCTTT.

The CDR3 sequence is CSASLGAKTQYF. The CDR3 nucleotides are TGCAGTGCTAGTCTGGGGGCTAAGACCCAGTACTTC. The chain joins TRBV20-1 to TRBJ2-5, with D maybe TRBD1 (6 bases). V was trimmed by 3 bases and J by 6 bases, leaving 11 bases between them. The germline V gene has CDR1 DFQATT and CDR2 SNEGSKA (reference sequence). The CDR3 is made up of 12 amino acids.